This T cell receptor beta chain emerged from a study of T cell repertoires in cytomegalovirus infection. TCRdb passed the reads through MiXCR, listing each CDR3 protein once. The sample shows around 200,000 distinct CDR3 sequences, about a sixth of them seen only once. A note on this clonotype: Antigen unknown.

General study findings and limits: CMV-specific HLA-C-restricted TCR beta clonotypes dominated the ex vivo response.

Material for sequencing was CD8+ T cells from PBMCs. The source is a human donor in good health (CMV status not recorded). Some clones in this sample may be carry-over from other donors' samples.

The CDR3 here is CASTPRLGGGLSYNEQFF. CDR3 nucleotides: TGTGCCAGCACCCCTCGGCTGGGCGGGGGCCTATCCTACAATGAGCAGTTCTTC. J is TRBJ2-1 and V is TRBV28; D is possibly TRBD2 (7 bases). Per germline, CDR1 MDHEN and CDR2 SYDVKM. Trimming cost V 7 bases and J 1 base, with 23 bases left between them. There are 18 residues in the CDR3. The full variable domain, rest sourced from reference TRBV28 and TRBJ2-1, is DVKVTQSSRYLVKRTGEKVFLECVQDMDHENMFWYRQDPGLGLRLIYFSYDVKMKEKGDIPEGYSVSREKKERFSLILESASTNQTSMYLCASTPRLGGGLSYNEQFFGPGTRLTVL.